This TCR beta chain originates from a study of naive and memory T cell subsets. Notes on the study in general: The RNA method is potentially sensitive to activation and differentiation changes.

In regard to this clonotype: The antigen remains unidentified. Mismatch with germline at one junction end may stem from a read error.

Germline values: CDR1 MGHDK, CDR2 SYGVNS. This CDR3 has 14 amino acids. The SP2 primer and nested alpha and beta constant region primers amplified ligated cDNA in four rounds. TCRdb re-called the 5' RACE reads through MiXCR, storing one row per CDR3 protein. The table lists 50,000 to 65,000 distinct CDR3 sequences, over 6% of them singletons. The library had UMIs added by 3' ligation of an oligonucleotide to TCR cDNA. RNA was extracted from 2.5 ml of whole blood of healthy adults. Unsorted total RNA, 1 to 1000 ng, was DNase treated before reverse transcription. The J gene is TRBJ1-4, the V gene TRBV25-1; D is unclear. The receptor comes from a female donor in good health. The CDR3 region has the DNA TGTGCCAGCAGTGAAGTTAACAGTAATGAACAACTGTTTTTT. Translation gives CASSEVNSNEQLFF.